The 20 T cell receptor beta chains in this list originate from one sample, sequenced in a study of blood T cells in healthy people across ages. The authors ran a second PCR of 7 to 11 cycles using a sample-barcoded 5' primer and a J-beta primer mix. One entry per CDR3 protein, called by TCRdb with MiXCR from the 5' RACE reads. The sample has about 620,000 distinct CDR3 sequences, roughly half seen once. The sequenced sample was blood. These receptors all come from an elderly woman in good health.

This clonotype was counted between two and nine times. This chain uses TRBV2 with TRBJ1-2; TRBD1 matches 11 bases. Germline values: CDR1 SNHLY, CDR2 FYNNEI. CDR3 length: 15 residues. V gave up 5 bases and J gave up 8 bases; unmatched junction bases: 10. CDR3 nucleotides: TGTGCCAGCAGTATTCAGGGACAGGGGGGAGGCGGCTACACCTTC. Translated, it gives CASSIQGQGGGGYTF. The full variable domain, in which reference TRBV2 and TRBJ1-2 provide the parts outside the CDR3, is EPEVTQTPSHQVTQMGQEVILRCVPISNHLYFYWYRQILGQKVEFLVSFYNNEISEKSEIFDDQFSVERPDGSNFTLKIRSTKLEDSAMYFCASSIQGQGGGGYTFGSGTRLTVV.

This chain joins TRBV4-3 and TRBJ2-2, with 8 bases identical to TRBD1. CDR1 is LGHNA and CDR2 is YSLEER in the germline V gene. Unmatched junction bases numbered 10, after V lost 1 base and J lost 6 bases. The CDR3 extends over 17 amino acids. Here the CDR3 DNA reads TGCGCCAGCAGCCAAGTGAGGACAGGGATATTATCCGGGGAGCTGTTTTTT. Protein sequence: CASSQVRTGILSGELFF.

A note on this clonotype: At one of its ends the junction is not consistent with the germline gene, which may arise from a read error. The V and J genes are TRBV12-3 or TRBV12-4 and TRBJ1-2; D is unclear. This CDR3 spans 13 amino acids. CDR3 sequence reads: CASSPQAKYGYTF. As DNA, the CDR3 is TGTGCCAGCAGTCCCCAGGCTAAATATGGCTACACCTTC.

This clonotype was recorded at least ten times. This chain uses TRBV2 with TRBJ2-7; D is undetermined. There are 16 residues in the CDR3. V was trimmed by 6 bases and J by 5 bases, leaving 23 bases between them. The germline V gene has CDR1 SNHLY and CDR2 FYNNEI. CDR3 bases: TGTGCCAGCAGAGCAAGTAGGGCCGTCCCCGCGAACGAGCAGTACTTC. It specifies CASRASRAVPANEQYF.

Many counts were recorded for this clonotype. This rearrangement joins TRBV9 to TRBJ2-5, with TRBD2 as a possible D gene (6 bases). Germline-derived CDR1 and CDR2 are SGDLS and YYNGEE. The V and J ends lost 4 bases and 0 bases respectively, with 13 bases between them. The CDR3 extends over 15 amino acids. CDR3 nucleotide sequence: TGTGCCAGCAGCCCCCGACGGGAGCACCAAGAGACCCAGTACTTC. Translating it yields CASSPRREHQETQYF. The full variable domain, its missing parts supplied by reference TRBV9 and TRBJ2-5, is DSGVTQTPKHLITATGQRVTLRCSPRSGDLSVYWYQQSLDQGLQFLIQYYNGEERAKGNILERFSAQQFPDLHSELNLSSLELGDSALYFCASSPRREHQETQYFGPGTRLLVL.

The genes are TRBV5-1 and TRBJ2-1; D gene ambiguous. V lost 4 bases to trimming and J lost 5 bases, with 10 bases between them. The CDR3 spans 13 residues. Germline-derived CDR1 and CDR2 are SGHRS and YFSETQ. The CDR3 sequence: CASSLPSHNEQFF. The CDR3 DNA reads TGCGCCAGCAGCCTACCGTCTCACAATGAGCAGTTCTTC.

The chain has TRBV12-3 or TRBV12-4 and TRBJ1-2; TRBD1 is a possible D gene (6 bases). This CDR3 contains 16 residues. V was clipped by 7 bases and J by 0 bases, with 18 bases between them. CDR3 DNA sequence: TGTGCCAGCACCCCGGACAGAGACAGACCTAACTATGGCTACACCTTC. This gives the protein CASTPDRDRPNYGYTF.

The rearrangement joins TRBV24-1 to TRBJ2-3; no clear D gene. The CDR3 is 15 residues long. Deletions cut 3 bases from V and 6 bases from J, with 15 bases between. The germline V gene encodes CDR1 KGHDR and CDR2 SFDVKD. CDR3 amino acids: CATSDPSKPQDTQYF. The CDR3, as DNA: TGTGCCACCAGTGATCCGTCGAAGCCCCAGGATACGCAGTATTTT.

Comments on this clonotype: This may stem from a read error, because a much larger clone lies one nucleotide away. This chain links TRBV3-1 with TRBJ2-7; D remains unclear. In germline, CDR1 is LGHDT, CDR2 YNNKEL (reference sequence). This CDR3 has 12 amino acids. CDR3 coding DNA: TGTGCCAGCGGCCAAGACACGTACGAGCAGTACTTC. This gives the protein CASGQDTYEQYF.

This clonotype was detected ten times or more. The chain uses TRBV7-3 and TRBJ2-3; D unclear. The CDR3 has 13 residues. Germline CDR1 is SGHTA and CDR2 is FQGTGA. Between the trimmed V and J ends, which lost 5 bases and 6 bases, there was a span of 12 bases. The DNA of the CDR3 is TGTGCCAGCAGCAAATCCCGTGGGGATACGCAGTATTTT. It codes for CASSKSRGDTQYF. Complete variable domain (other parts from reference TRBV7-3 and TRBJ2-3): GAGVSQTPSNKVTEKGKYVELRCDPISGHTALYWYRQSLGQGPEFLIYFQGTGAADDSGLPNDRFFAVRPEGSVSTLKIQRTERGDSAVYLCASSKSRGDTQYFGPGTRLTVL.

V gene TRBV5-5 combines with J gene TRBJ2-6; D is unresolved. Germline CDR1 reads SGHKS; CDR2 reads YYEKEE (reference sequence). CDR3 length: 16 amino acids. V lost 2 bases and J 0 bases, leaving 9 bases between the germline ends. CDR3 in amino acids: CASSLSPVSGANVLTF. Written as DNA, the CDR3 is TGTGCCAGCAGCTTATCCCCGGTCTCTGGGGCCAACGTCCTGACTTTC.

The chain couples TRBV15 to TRBJ1-2; D not certain. This CDR3 comprises 14 residues. V lost 0 bases and J lost 4, with 9 bases in between. Germline V gene sequence: CDR1 LNHNV, CDR2 YYDKDF (reference sequence). CDR3 sequence reads: CATSRDGVGYGYTF. The CDR3 nucleotides read TGTGCCACCAGCAGAGATGGGGTCGGCTATGGCTACACCTTC.

The rearrangement uses TRBV27 and TRBJ1-2; 8 nucleotides line up with TRBD1. Germline trimming cut 3 bases from V and 4 bases from J; bases unmatched to any gene: 7. This CDR3 region has 15 residues. Germline values: CDR1 MNHEY, CDR2 SMNVEV (reference sequence). Here the CDR3 DNA reads TGTGCCAGCAGTTTTGATACAGGGGGAGGCTATGGCTACACCTTC. Its protein product is CASSFDTGGGYGYTF.

This clonotype was seen many times. V usage is TRBV5-1 and J usage is TRBJ2-5; D is tentatively TRBD1 or TRBD2 (6 bases each). The germline gives CDR1 SGHRS, CDR2 YFSETQ. This CDR3 spans 15 amino acids. Trimming took off 8 bases at V and 1 base at J, with 18 bases between the two ends. CDR3 sequence: CASVKGGNPQETQYF. The CDR3 DNA is TGCGCCAGTGTAAAAGGGGGGAACCCCCAAGAGACCCAGTACTTC.

This clonotype was counted at least ten times. The rearrangement uses TRBV11-2 and TRBJ2-5, with D perhaps TRBD1 (5 bases). The germline V gene has CDR1 SGHAT and CDR2 FQNNGV. The germline V and J ends were trimmed by 3 bases and 5 bases, with 7 bases remaining between them. This CDR3 has 12 amino acids. DNA for the CDR3: TGTGCCAGCAGCTTTAAGGGGGAGACCCAGTACTTC. This codes for CASSFKGETQYF.

Details on this clonotype: This clone may be a read error of a much larger clone one base away. V is TRBV12-3 or TRBV12-4 and J is TRBJ1-6, with unresolved D. CDR3 length: 13 amino acids. V was shortened by 7 bases and J by 0 bases, with 4 bases between the two germline ends. The CDR3 DNA reads as TGTGCCAGCATGAGCTCCTATAATTCACCCCTCCACTTT. This sequence encodes CASMSSYNSPLHF.

This clonotype was observed many times. This chain connects TRBV11-2 to TRBJ1-5, with a possible D match to TRBD1 (5 bases). CDR3 length: 14 residues. Trimming stripped 4 bases from V and 6 bases from J, with 13 bases between. Looked up from germline, CDR1 is SGHAT and CDR2 is FQNNGV. The CDR3 nucleotides read TGTGCCAGCAGCTCCTGGGGGGTTAGTCAGCCCCAGCATTTT. Translation: CASSSWGVSQPQHF. The full variable domain, its missing parts supplied by reference TRBV11-2 and TRBJ1-5, is EAGVAQSPRYKIIEKRQSVAFWCNPISGHATLYWYQQILGQGPKLLIQFQNNGVVDDSQLPKDRFSAERLKGVDSTLKIQPAKLEDSAVYLCASSSWGVSQPQHFGDGTRLSIL.

In this sample, this clonotype turned up many times. V and J are TRBV20-1 and TRBJ2-7; no clear D gene. V shed 4 bases and J shed 1 base, with 8 bases lying between them. The CDR3 spans 12 residues. Germline V lookup: CDR1 DFQATT, CDR2 SNEGSKA (reference sequence). The CDR3 sequence is CSAIGGSYEQYF. CDR3 sequence (DNA): TGCAGTGCTATTGGCGGTTCCTACGAGCAGTACTTC.

The gene calls are TRBV20-1 and TRBJ2-7; TRBD2 agrees at 9 bases. The ends lost 5 bases at V and 7 bases at J; junction bases unmatched: 27. The germline V gene encodes CDR1 DFQATT and CDR2 SNEGSKA (reference sequence). The CDR3 spans 19 residues. As DNA, the CDR3 is TGCAGTGCTTCGCAAGGGCTACCCTTTCTAGCGGGGAAAGACAATGAGCAGTACTTC. It encodes CSASQGLPFLAGKDNEQYF.

The chain combines TRBV7-2 with TRBJ2-2; unclear D gene. Looked up from germline, CDR1 is SGHTA and CDR2 is FQGNSA. The CDR3 totals 15 residues. Trimming took off 5 bases at V and 5 bases at J, with 15 bases between the two ends. The CDR3 sequence is CASSGKSAGTGELFF. The CDR3 DNA sequence: TGTGCCAGCAGCGGAAAGTCAGCCGGTACCGGGGAGCTGTTTTTT.